These 22 T cell receptor beta chains were sequenced from one sample in a study of OX40 agonist ivuxolimab in advanced cancers. Assay used: immunoSEQ multiplex PCR; TCRdb lists only in-frame clones, some missing. The sample has tens of thousands of clones; 81% are singletons. The starting material was CD4+ or CD8+ T cells sorted from blood, obtained in a trial of the OX40 agonist ivuxolimab. Receptors originate from an adult with an advanced solid tumor such as melanoma, head and neck, liver or kidney cancer.

The chain has TRBV7-2 and TRBJ1-4; perhaps TRBD1 as D (6 bases). The CDR3 loop spans 15 amino acids. Germline CDR1 SGHTA, CDR2 FQGNSA. Trimming shortened V by 1 base and J by 7 bases, and 13 bases separated the two germline ends. The CDR3 DNA reads TGTGCCAGCAGCTTAGACACCGGGACAAGTGAAAAACTGTTTTTT. Its translation: CASSLDTGTSEKLFF.

This chain links TRBV7-2 with TRBJ2-7; D tentatively fits TRBD1 or TRBD2 (5 bases each). Germline CDR1 is SGHTA and CDR2 is FQGNSA. CDR3 length: 11 amino acids. Trimming pared 5 bases from V and 5 bases from J, leaving 7 bases between. The CDR3 loop is CASSTGHEQYF. The CDR3 DNA sequence: TGTGCCAGCAGCACGGGACACGAGCAGTACTTC.

The chain is built from TRBV2 and TRBJ2-7, with 7 bases fitting TRBD1. Trimming cost V 3 bases and J 0 bases; bases outside gene matches: 11. This CDR3 is 17 amino acids long. Germline loops: CDR1 SNHLY, CDR2 FYNNEI. This chain's CDR3 is CASSDNLRDSSSYEQYF. The CDR3 nucleotides read TGTGCCAGCAGTGATAACCTCCGGGACAGCAGCTCCTACGAGCAGTACTTC. Full variable domain (remainder filled in from reference TRBV2 and TRBJ2-7): EPEVTQTPSHQVTQMGQEVILRCVPISNHLYFYWYRQILGQKVEFLVSFYNNEISEKSEIFDDQFSVERPDGSNFTLKIRSTKLEDSAMYFCASSDNLRDSSSYEQYFGPGTRLTVT.

This chain links TRBV7-6 with TRBJ2-7; possible D gene TRBD1, 6 bases. CDR1 is SGHVS and CDR2 is FNYEAQ in the germline V gene. The CDR3 totals 13 residues. V gave up 5 bases and J gave up 3 bases, with 11 bases separating them. This chain's CDR3 is CASSLPGVYEQYF. CDR3 coding DNA: TGTGCCAGCAGCCTCCCAGGGGTCTACGAGCAGTACTTC.

The chain is built from TRBV11-2 and TRBJ2-1; D remains unclear. The V gene's germline CDR1 is SGHAT and CDR2 FQNNGV. V shed 0 bases and J shed 8 bases, with 11 bases lying between them. The CDR3 has 14 amino acids. CDR3 protein: CASSLETVHDEQFF. The DNA for the CDR3 is TGTGCCAGCAGCTTAGAAACAGTACACGATGAGCAGTTCTTC.

The rearrangement links TRBV13 to TRBJ1-1, with 7 nucleotides matching TRBD1. This CDR3 has 15 amino acids. Germline loops: CDR1 PRHDT, CDR2 FYEKMQ (reference sequence). Trimming at V came to 0 bases and at J to 7 bases, leaving 8 bases not matched to a gene. The CDR3 DNA is TGTGCCAGCAGCTTAGGGACAGGGTCGATTGGTGAAGCTTTCTTT. Its translation: CASSLGTGSIGEAFF.

The chain has TRBV2 and TRBJ2-5, with TRBD2 identical over 14 bases. The trim removed 7 bases at V and 0 bases at J, leaving 10 bases unmatched. Germline lookup yields CDR1 SNHLY and CDR2 FYNNEI. The CDR3 is 18 residues long. This CDR3 is CASIPGTSGGPYQETQYF. The DNA of the CDR3 is TGTGCCAGCATTCCCGGGACTAGCGGGGGACCGTACCAAGAGACCCAGTACTTC. The full variable domain, rest sourced from reference TRBV2 and TRBJ2-5, is EPEVTQTPSHQVTQMGQEVILRCVPISNHLYFYWYRQILGQKVEFLVSFYNNEISEKSEIFDDQFSVERPDGSNFTLKIRSTKLEDSAMYFCASIPGTSGGPYQETQYFGPGTRLLVL.

The chain employs TRBV9 and TRBJ2-3, with 8 bases identical to TRBD2. The ends lost 0 bases at V and 5 bases at J; junction bases unmatched: 8. The germline V gene has CDR1 SGDLS and CDR2 YYNGEE. CDR3 length: 16 residues. This CDR3 reads CASSVDTGGGGDTQYF. CDR3 in DNA: TGTGCCAGCAGCGTAGATACCGGGGGGGGCGGAGATACGCAGTATTTT.

The chain has TRBV20-1 and TRBJ2-1; 10 nucleotides match TRBD2. V was clipped by 8 bases and J by 7 bases; unmatched bases: 2. Per the germline V gene, CDR1 is DFQATT and CDR2 is SNEGSKA (reference sequence). The CDR3 length is 11 residues. The CDR3 loop reads CSLAGVNEQFF. CDR3 bases: TGCAGTCTAGCGGGGGTAAATGAGCAGTTCTTC.

The genes are TRBV5-8 and TRBJ1-2, with 7 bases aligning to TRBD1. The germline V gene has CDR1 SGHTS and CDR2 YDEGEE. The CDR3 has 16 residues. With 4 bases clipped from V and 1 base from J, the junction kept 10 bases outside the gene matches. This CDR3 is CASSQVETGINYGYTF. CDR3 sequence (DNA): TGTGCCAGCAGCCAAGTCGAGACAGGGATTAACTATGGCTACACCTTC.

The V and J genes are TRBV19 and TRBJ2-1; D is ambiguous. Germline CDR1 LNHDA, CDR2 SQIVND (reference sequence). The CDR3 sequence is 15 residues long. V shed 3 bases and J shed 3 bases, with 12 bases lying between them. CDR3 coding DNA: TGTGCCAGTAGTATGTTCTTTCCGAACTACAATGAGCAGTTCTTC. It yields the protein CASSMFFPNYNEQFF.

This clone was seen a single time. This sequence joins TRBV13 and TRBJ2-7; 8 nucleotides align to TRBD1. Trimming took 0 bases from V and 6 from J; bases not matched to a gene: 7. Germline V gene data show CDR1 as PRHDT and CDR2 as FYEKMQ (reference sequence). The length of the CDR3 is 15 residues. The CDR3 DNA sequence: TGTGCCAGCAGCTTAGGACAGGGGGGACAGCGCGAGCAGTACTTC. Translating it yields CASSLGQGGQREQYF.

V usage is TRBV27 and J usage is TRBJ2-2; 7 bases match TRBD1. Germline trimming cut 4 bases from V and 4 bases from J; bases unmatched to any gene: 3. This CDR3 comprises 14 residues. Germline-derived CDR1 and CDR2 are MNHEY and SMNVEV (reference sequence). CDR3 DNA: TGTGCCAGCAGTTGGGGACAGACCACCGGGGAGCTGTTTTTT. Residues: CASSWGQTTGELFF.

This clone is a singleton in its sample. This CDR3 is CASSLGNNQPQHF. CDR3 DNA: TGCGCCAGCAGCCTCGGCAACAATCAGCCCCAGCATTTT. The chain joins TRBV5-1 to TRBJ1-5; D gene uncertain. V dropped 4 bases and J dropped 3 bases, with 8 bases sitting between them. The CDR3 loop spans 13 amino acids. Germline V CDR1 and CDR2: SGHRS, YFSETQ.

The table lists this clone with a count of one. V usage is TRBV7-6 and J usage is TRBJ1-1, with D unresolved. This CDR3 comprises 14 residues. The germline V gene has CDR1 SGHVS and CDR2 FNYEAQ. Trimming took 5 bases from V and 3 from J, leaving 13 bases between them. The CDR3 protein is CASSPLVSDTEAFF. CDR3 nucleotide sequence: TGTGCCAGCAGCCCCCTAGTTTCGGACACTGAAGCTTTCTTT.

This chain links TRBV7-2 with TRBJ1-3, with a possible D match to TRBD1 (5 bases). CDR3 length: 17 amino acids. From germline, CDR1 is SGHTA and CDR2 FQGNSA. The V and J ends lost 4 bases and 7 bases respectively, with 23 bases between them. In DNA form, the CDR3 reads TGTGCCAGCAGCTCCGACGTGAGGACAACACGGAGGAACACCATATATTTT. It codes for CASSSDVRTTRRNTIYF.

The rearrangement uses TRBV19 and TRBJ2-7, with a weak D call TRBD2 (5 bases). This CDR3 is 17 amino acids long. Trimming pared 4 bases from V and 1 base from J, leaving 20 bases between. Germline values: CDR1 LNHDA, CDR2 SQIVND (reference sequence). The CDR3 DNA reads as TGTGCCAGTAGTACCCTAAGGGAGTCAGAAGATTCCTACGAGCAGTACTTC. Its translation: CASSTLRESEDSYEQYF.

This chain joins TRBV27 and TRBJ2-3; 8 nucleotides line up with TRBD2. Looked up from germline, CDR1 is MNHEY and CDR2 is SMNVEV (reference sequence). This CDR3 has 16 residues. V lost 3 bases, J lost 0 bases, and 5 bases stayed unmatched. The CDR3 DNA sequence: TGTGCCAGCAGTTTCGTAGCGGGGCCCAGCACAGATACGCAGTATTTT. This codes for CASSFVAGPSTDTQYF.

As DNA, the CDR3 is TGCAGCGTGGAAAACAGGGTGGAGACCCAGTACTTC. The encoded protein is CSVENRVETQYF. The rearrangement uses TRBV29-1 and TRBJ2-5; possibly TRBD1 for D (6 bases). V gave up 6 bases and J gave up 5 bases, with 13 bases separating them. This CDR3 contains 12 residues. CDR1 is SQVTM and CDR2 is ANQGSEA in the germline V gene.

This chain connects TRBV27 to TRBJ2-5; 8 nucleotides align to TRBD1. Germline V lookup: CDR1 MNHEY, CDR2 SMNVEV (reference sequence). The V and J ends lost 5 bases and 2 bases, in that order; junction bases with no gene match: 7. The length of the CDR3 is 15 residues. The CDR3 sequence: CASSPHRGAQETQYF. The CDR3 DNA follows: TGTGCCAGCAGTCCGCACAGGGGGGCTCAAGAGACCCAGTACTTC.

This chain joins TRBV30 and TRBJ1-3; D is undetermined. CDR3 length: 13 residues. Trimming shortened V by 5 bases and J by 0 bases, and 8 bases separated the two germline ends. CDR1 and CDR2 from the germline V gene are GTSNPN and SVGIG (reference sequence). The chain's CDR3 is CAWGAYSGNTIYF. Here the CDR3 DNA reads TGTGCCTGGGGAGCCTACTCTGGAAACACCATATATTTT.

The genes are TRBV5-6 and TRBJ2-1, with D maybe TRBD2 (6 bases). Germline values: CDR1 SGHDT, CDR2 YYEEEE. The CDR3 covers 17 residues. The V end lost 0 bases, the J end lost 7 bases, and 20 bases lay between the germline ends. CDR3 coding DNA: TGTGCCAGCAGCTTGGTTCGGGACTTCCCAGCCCCAAATGAGCAGTTCTTC. This codes for CASSLVRDFPAPNEQFF.